Included here is one T cell receptor (beta chain) sequence, with context. The CDR3 totals 15 residues. The V end was cut by 0 bases, the J end by 3 bases, with 9 bases between. Looked up from germline, CDR1 is LNHDA and CDR2 is SQIVND (reference sequence). On sorted subsets, replicate PCRs used 200 to 250 ng DNA, or about 33,000 T cell genomes. Only in-frame clones appear in the TCRdb table, and some are missing; sequencing was by immunoSEQ multiplex PCR. The repertoire holds approximately 2.3 million clones, 90% to 95% seen once, with around 0.4% in the top ten. This sample is drawn from a study of shared clonotypes between healthy human individuals. Whole-study context: CD4 naive and CD4 memory each took three plates per donor, while CD8 naive took two and CD8 memory one.

Every donor, a Caucasian adult, lived in Nashville, Tennessee. Sequencing was performed on naive CD4+ T cells from PBMCs. The subset is: CD45RA+ positively selected. V and J are TRBV19 and TRBJ1-5, with D unresolved. This TCR derives from a man between 18 and 35 years old in good health. Some clones in this sample may be carry-over from other donors' samples. The CDR3 spells CASSIEKRSNQPQHF. Written as DNA, the CDR3 is TGTGCCAGTAGTATAGAAAAGAGATCCAATCAGCCCCAGCATTTT.